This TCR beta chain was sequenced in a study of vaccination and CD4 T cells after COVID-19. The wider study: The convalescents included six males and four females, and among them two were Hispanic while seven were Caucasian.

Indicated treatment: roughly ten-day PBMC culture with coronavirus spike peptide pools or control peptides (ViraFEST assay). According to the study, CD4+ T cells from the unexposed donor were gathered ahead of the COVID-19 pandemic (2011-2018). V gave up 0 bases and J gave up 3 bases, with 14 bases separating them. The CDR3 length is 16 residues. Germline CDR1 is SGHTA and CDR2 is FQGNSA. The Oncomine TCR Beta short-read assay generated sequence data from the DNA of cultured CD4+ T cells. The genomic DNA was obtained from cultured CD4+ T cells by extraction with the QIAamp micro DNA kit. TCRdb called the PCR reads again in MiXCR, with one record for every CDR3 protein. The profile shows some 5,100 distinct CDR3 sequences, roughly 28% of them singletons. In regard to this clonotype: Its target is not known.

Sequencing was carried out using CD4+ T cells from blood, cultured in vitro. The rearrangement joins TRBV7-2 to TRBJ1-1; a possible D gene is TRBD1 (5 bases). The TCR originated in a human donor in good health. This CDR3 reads CASSLADGGGDTEAFF. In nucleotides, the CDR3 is TGTGCCAGCAGCTTAGCGGACGGGGGGGGAGACACTGAAGCTTTCTTT.